Listed below are T cell receptor beta chains from one sample, sequenced in a study of cytomegalovirus exposure and HLA in healthy donors. The protocol was immunoSEQ multiplex PCR, while the TCRdb copy is restricted to in-frame clones and leaves out a portion. Of over 85,000 clones listed, 79% were seen once; the top ten hold 6.2%. The sample was PBMCs. Receptors originate from a young man in good health and CMV-seropositive. CDR3s leave out the opening cysteine and the closing phenylalanine or tryptophan.

V gene	J gene	CDR3 length	CDR3 protein
TRBV7-9	TRBJ2-1	13	ASSPTVVNYNEQF
TRBV5-4	TRBJ2-7	11	ASSSNRDYEQY
TRBV10-3	TRBJ1-3	12	AIHDGEGGNTIY
TRBV15	TRBJ2-7	14	ATSSQMTGVGIQQY
TRBV5-1	TRBJ2-1	11	ASSLGGDNEQF
TRBV7-2	TRBJ1-2	13	ASSLVRRSLEGYT
TRBV6-6	TRBJ1-2	12	ASSYGRAQGGYT
TRBV18	TRBJ1-1	14	ASSPPGQGSVTEAF
TRBV7-9	TRBJ1-3	13	ASTTGTGTGNTIY
TRBV4-2	TRBJ1-4	14	ASSQHSGGVREKLF
TRBV7-9	TRBJ2-7	13	ASSLRDRDTYEQY
TRBV19	TRBJ1-2	10	ASSYFNYGYT
TRBV27	TRBJ2-2	12	ASRGQGNTGELF
TRBV5-5	TRBJ2-7	12	ASSLVGGSGEQY
TRBV4-1	TRBJ2-5	13	ASSQDGTRAETQY
TRBV29-1	TRBJ2-2	14	SALSEGHLNTGELF
TRBV7-9	-	12	ASSHGQGGYEQY
TRBV27	TRBJ1-2	13	ASSLSITGRKGYT
TRBV25-1	TRBJ1-6	11	ASSGGYNSPLH
TRBV2	TRBJ2-3	12	ASTQTRSSLTQY
TRBV25-1	TRBJ2-3	12	ASSGDRGADTQY
TRBV5-6	TRBJ1-1	12	ASSFLGENTEAF
TRBV29-1	TRBJ2-1	11	SGEGQGRYEQF
TRBV30	TRBJ1-1	10	AWIAGSSEAF
TRBV30	TRBJ2-1	11	ALGQDLYNEQF
TRBV11-1	TRBJ1-5	15	ASSLIRRAGNDQPQH
TRBV19	TRBJ2-3	14	ASSTPRGIYTDTQY
TRBV5-6	TRBJ2-3	11	ASSLVSADTQY
TRBV6-4	TRBJ2-3	13	ASSDSAGSTDTQY
TRBV5-4	TRBJ2-5	13	ASSFTGGKKETQY
TRBV13	TRBJ2-3	13	ASSSTDSGTDTQY
TRBV6-5	TRBJ2-7	14	ASSSLRGGPLYEQY
TRBV6-1	TRBJ2-1	13	ASRANRAQGNEQF
TRBV4-1	TRBJ2-1	12	ASSRDRALNEQF
TRBV11-1	TRBJ2-7	13	ASSRTSGGAYEQY
TRBV2	TRBJ2-1	13	ASAPTRGGYNEQF
TRBV27	TRBJ1-1	12	ASSLGQGDTEAF
TRBV28	TRBJ2-5	13	ASSSLAGGPKTQY
TRBV5-4	TRBJ2-5	13	ASSFGGGAGETQY
TRBV4-2	TRBJ1-2	15	ASSQDVGPPRDYGYT
TRBV6-5	TRBJ1-1	12	ASSFQAGQGAAF